This T cell receptor (beta chain) was sequenced during a study of early stage breast cancer tumors. About the study: Seven or eight ER+/PR+/HER2- tumors were invasive ductal; a few were invasive lobular.

Germline V gene sequence: CDR1 LGHNA, CDR2 YSLEER. V shed 0 bases, J shed 7 bases, and the junction held 6 bases outside the gene matches. This CDR3 spans 16 amino acids. Produced via immunoSEQ multiplex PCR; TCRdb's table is partial and in-frame only. The data contain roughly 30,000 clones, just under 75% of them seen just once; the ten biggest clones take up roughly 9.1%. Of note for this clone: Its specificity is not known.

Regarding the study as a whole: Unsorted bulk genomic DNA sequencing lacked pairing and functional marker data. In 14 of 16 patients, blood comparison separated tumor from normal breast.

This receptor was identified in a person aged 25-39 years with breast cancer. The sample comprised breast tumor tissue. The V call is TRBV4-3, the J call TRBJ2-1; TRBD1 matches 10 bases. The CDR3 bases are TGCGCCAGCAGCCAAGAGTTGGGGACAGGGGCAAATGAGCAGTTCTTC. Translating it yields CASSQELGTGANEQFF.